The 29 T cell receptor beta chains listed next were all sequenced from one sample in a study of shared clonotypes between healthy human individuals. Method: immunoSEQ multiplex PCR; TCRdb's copy keeps in-frame clones and lacks some. The table includes around 2.1 million clones, approximately 96% detected once. Input material: naive CD4+ T cells sorted from blood. Subset here: CD45RA+ positively selected. The source is a man between 18 and 35 years old in good health.

The chain uses TRBV4-1 and TRBJ1-6, with D perhaps TRBD1 (5 bases). The CDR3 has 16 residues. Deletions cut 0 bases from V and 7 bases from J, with 13 bases between. From germline, CDR1 is MGHRA and CDR2 YSYEKL. The CDR3 here is CASSQDWGTVNSPLHF. The DNA for the CDR3 is TGCGCCAGCAGCCAAGATTGGGGGACTGTGAATTCACCCCTCCACTTT.

The rearrangement uses TRBV7-9 and TRBJ1-2, with D perhaps matching TRBD1 (5 bases). CDR1 and CDR2 from the germline V gene are SEHNR and FQNEAQ (reference sequence). This CDR3 is 13 amino acids long. The V gene lost 5 bases and the J gene lost 4 bases, with 11 bases spanning the gap. CDR3 sequence (DNA): TGTGCCAGCAGCCCCCGGGACGGCTATGGCTACACCTTC. This translates into CASSPRDGYGYTF.

The rearrangement links TRBV4-1 to TRBJ2-2; D might be TRBD2 (6 bases). V was pared by 2 bases and J by 5 bases, with 15 bases between. The CDR3 runs to 16 residues. Germline V CDR1 and CDR2: MGHRA, YSYEKL. The CDR3 DNA follows: TGCGCCAGCAGCCAATTGAGCGGGTCCCCTACCGGGGAGCTGTTTTTT. Protein sequence: CASSQLSGSPTGELFF.

CDR3 DNA: TGTGCCAGCAGGACAGGAAACACTGAAGCTTTCTTT. It codes for CASRTGNTEAFF. The chain couples TRBV21-1 to TRBJ1-1; TRBD1 is the table's D call and was not checked against the DNA. TRBV21-1 is a recognized pseudogene. There are 12 residues in the CDR3.

The chain is built from TRBV11-2 and TRBJ1-1; 8 positions match TRBD1. Germline values: CDR1 SGHAT, CDR2 FQNNGV. Unmatched junction bases numbered 5, after V lost 4 bases and J lost 1 base. CDR3 length equals 15 residues. The CDR3 sequence is CASSSDRGGNTEAFF. The CDR3 DNA is TGTGCCAGCAGCTCAGACAGGGGCGGGAACACTGAAGCTTTCTTT.

V gene TRBV5-4 combines with J gene TRBJ1-1, with a possible D match to TRBD1 (6 bases). V was clipped by 3 bases and J by 1 base, with 16 bases between them. The CDR3 runs 16 residues. CDR1 is SGHNT and CDR2 is YYREEE in the germline V gene (reference sequence). The CDR3 nucleotides read TGTGCCAGCAGCTCCGGGGTTTGGGGGCGGAACACTGAAGCTTTCTTT. Amino acid sequence: CASSSGVWGRNTEAFF.

As regards this clone: This CDR3 is also generated by other DNA sequences in the sample. V gene TRBV4-1 combines with J gene TRBJ1-4; D is uncertain. CDR3 length: 13 residues. Germline V gene sequence: CDR1 MGHRA, CDR2 YSYEKL. Trimming cost V 1 base and J 4 bases, with 4 bases left between them. The CDR3 bases are TGCGCCAGCAGCCAAGTACTTAATGAAAAACTGTTTTTT. Translation gives CASSQVLNEKLFF.

This clone was recorded once. DNA of the CDR3: TGCGCCAGCAGCCAGTGGGACCCCTTGGAATTATGGCAGTTCTTC. This gives the protein CASSQWDPLELWQFF. The rearrangement links TRBV5-1 to TRBJ2-1; perhaps D is TRBD1 or TRBD2 (5 bases each). Trimming removed 4 bases from V and 12 bases from J, with 23 bases in between. Germline loops: CDR1 SGHRS, CDR2 YFSETQ. The CDR3 extends over 15 amino acids.

The rearrangement links TRBV7-8 to TRBJ2-7, with 8 bases matching TRBD1. Germline V gene data show CDR1 as SGHVS and CDR2 as FQNEAQ. After removal of 4 bases from V and 6 bases from J, the junction contained 14 bases not matched to a gene. This CDR3 comprises 16 residues. The CDR3 bases are TGTGCCAGCAGCTCAAAAACCGGGACAGGTTCTACCGAGCAGTACTTC. It yields the protein CASSSKTGTGSTEQYF.

The chain carries TRBV19 and TRBJ1-5; D might be TRBD1 (5 bases). The ends were cut back, 6 bases at V and 6 bases at J, with 15 bases in the middle. The CDR3 totals 14 residues. In germline, CDR1 is LNHDA, CDR2 SQIVND (reference sequence). CDR3 bases: TGTGCCAGTAGCCCCGGGTGGGGGAGTCAGCCCCAGCATTTT. This codes for CASSPGWGSQPQHF. The variable domain in full, with the rest retrieved from reference TRBV19 and TRBJ1-5, is DGGITQSPKYLFRKEGQNVTLSCEQNLNHDAMYWYRQDPGQGLRLIYYSQIVNDFQKGDIAEGYSVSREKKESFPLTVTSAQKNPTAFYLCASSPGWGSQPQHFGDGTRLSIL.

The chain joins TRBV11-2 to TRBJ1-6; tentative D call: TRBD1 (5 bases). The germline V gene has CDR1 SGHAT and CDR2 FQNNGV. V was pared by 2 bases and J by 10 bases, with 12 bases between. This CDR3 is built from 14 residues. CDR3 nucleotide sequence: TGTGCCAGCAGCTTACAGGGAAGTCACTCACCCCTCCACTTT. This encodes CASSLQGSHSPLHF.

This sequence joins TRBV9 and TRBJ2-2, with 8 bases fitting TRBD2. The V and J ends lost 4 bases and 2 bases, in that order; junction bases with no gene match: 7. The germline CDR1 and CDR2 sequences are SGDLS and YYNGEE. This CDR3 spans 16 amino acids. The CDR3 bases are TGTGCCAGCAGCCCCTCGGCGGGAGGAAACACCGGGGAGCTGTTTTTT. Translating gives CASSPSAGGNTGELFF.

In DNA, the CDR3 is TGTGCCAGCAGCCCGGAGGGGTACGAGCAGTACTTC. It translates to CASSPEGYEQYF. The chain combines TRBV7-9 with TRBJ2-7; D may be TRBD2 (6 bases). The ends were cut back, 5 bases at V and 4 bases at J, with 9 bases in the middle. Germline-derived CDR1 and CDR2 are SEHNR and FQNEAQ (reference sequence). This CDR3 has 12 amino acids.

This clone occurred once. This rearrangement joins TRBV5-1 to TRBJ2-7; 7 positions match TRBD1. Unmatched junction bases numbered 13, after V lost 4 bases and J lost 6 bases. This CDR3 spans 15 amino acids. The germline V gene has CDR1 SGHRS and CDR2 YFSETQ. The CDR3 DNA reads as TGCGCCAGCAGCCCCTCACCTGACAGGGCGTTCGAGCAGTACTTC. Translated: CASSPSPDRAFEQYF.

With regard to this clone: Other nucleotide sequences in the sample specify the same CDR3. This sequence joins TRBV5-4 and TRBJ2-7; D tentatively reads TRBD1 or TRBD2 (5 bases each). V lost 4 bases and J 0 bases, leaving 11 bases between the germline ends. The CDR3 covers 14 residues. The germline gives CDR1 SGHNT, CDR2 YYREEE (reference sequence). The CDR3 DNA follows: TGTGCCAGCAGCCTTCGGGACGGCTCCTACGAGCAGTACTTC. This encodes CASSLRDGSYEQYF.

J is TRBJ2-3 and V is TRBV5-6; 8 nucleotides agree with TRBD1. The CDR3 is 17 amino acids. Germline CDR1 reads SGHDT; CDR2 reads YYEEEE. V shed 2 bases, J shed 3 bases, and the junction held 11 bases outside the gene matches. The DNA of the CDR3 is TGTGCCAGCAGCTTATTGTCCCGCAGGGGGCGGACAGATACGCAGTATTTT. Encoded protein: CASSLLSRRGRTDTQYF.

The chain couples TRBV6-6 to TRBJ1-1; 7 bases are a match to TRBD1. Germline V CDR1 and CDR2: MNHNY, SVGAGI (reference sequence). This CDR3 spans 15 amino acids. V trimming: 6 bases; J trimming: 4 bases; junction bases outside the gene matches: 11. Here the CDR3 DNA reads TGTGCCAGCAGCAGTTACGGGCCAGGGGGCACTGAAGCTTTCTTT. Protein: CASSSYGPGGTEAFF.

This clone was detected only once. Other DNA sequences from this sample encode an identical CDR3 as well. The chain recombines TRBV6-5 with TRBJ1-6; no reliable D call. Between the trimmed V and J ends, which lost 2 bases and 6 bases, there was a span of 5 bases. This CDR3 has 13 residues. Germline CDR1 MNHEY, CDR2 SVGAGI. The CDR3 protein is CASSYGVNSPLHF. CDR3 in DNA: TGTGCCAGCAGTTACGGTGTTAATTCACCCCTCCACTTT.

This clone was seen a single time. Other DNA sequences in this sample translate to the same CDR3. For the CDR3, the DNA is TGTGCCAGCAGTGCAGGACAGGGCCCCTACGAGCAGTACTTC. Protein: CASSAGQGPYEQYF. The V and J genes are TRBV2 and TRBJ2-7, with 8 bases matching TRBD1. The CDR3 extends over 14 amino acids. The germline V gene has CDR1 SNHLY and CDR2 FYNNEI. The junction had 4 bases not matched to a gene; V was cut back by 4 bases and J by 2 bases.

V and J are TRBV18 and TRBJ2-2; D not resolved. The V gene lost 6 bases and the J gene lost 0 bases, with 14 bases spanning the gap. The CDR3 spans 16 residues. Germline V gene data show CDR1 as KGHSH and CDR2 as LQKENI. CDR3 in DNA: TGTGCCAGCTCCAAAATCGAGGTTTCGAACACCGGGGAGCTGTTTTTT. It translates to CASSKIEVSNTGELFF.

J is TRBJ1-5 and V is TRBV28; D is unclear. This CDR3 comprises 13 residues. Trimming stripped 7 bases from V and 4 bases from J, with 11 bases between. From germline, CDR1 is MDHEN and CDR2 SYDVKM. CDR3 loop: CASTKRANQPQHF. CDR3 sequence (DNA): TGTGCCAGCACTAAAAGGGCGAATCAGCCCCAGCATTTT.

The rearrangement uses TRBV21-1 and TRBJ2-7; the listed D gene, TRBD2, was not tested against the DNA. TRBV21-1 is a recognized pseudogene. The CDR3 is 12 amino acids. The CDR3 protein is CASSFAGDEQYF. Written as DNA, the CDR3 is TGTGCCAGCAGCTTTGCGGGGGACGAGCAGTACTTC.

V gene TRBV6-5 combines with J gene TRBJ2-7, with a weak D call TRBD2 (6 bases). The CDR3 covers 14 residues. Trimming removed 4 bases at V and 4 bases at J, with 14 bases between. Per germline, CDR1 MNHEY and CDR2 SVGAGI. The CDR3 sequence is CASSSVAVTYEQYF. CDR3 sequence (DNA): TGTGCCAGCAGTTCCGTAGCGGTTACATACGAGCAGTACTTC.

This chain connects TRBV11-2 to TRBJ2-7, with D perhaps matching TRBD1 (6 bases). CDR1 and CDR2 (germline): SGHAT, FQNNGV. Trimming cost V 2 bases and J 4 bases, with 12 bases left between them. This CDR3 is built from 14 residues. The CDR3 coding sequence is TGTGCCAGCAGCTTATTTCAAGGGGGATACGAGCAGTACTTC. It translates to CASSLFQGGYEQYF.

The V gene is TRBV10-3, the J gene TRBJ2-1; a weak D match, TRBD1 (5 bases). The germline V and J ends were trimmed by 3 bases and 12 bases, with 9 bases remaining between them. CDR3 length: 11 amino acids. Germline CDR1 is ENHRY and CDR2 is SYGVKD. The CDR3 region is CAISDGAWQFF. CDR3 in DNA: TGTGCCATCAGTGATGGGGCATGGCAGTTCTTC.

The rearrangement links TRBV7-6 to TRBJ1-6; D may be TRBD1 (5 bases). Germline V gene lookup returns CDR1 SGHVS and CDR2 FNYEAQ. The CDR3 is made up of 16 amino acids. V was shortened by 1 base and J by 8 bases, with 15 bases between the two germline ends. CDR3 residues: CASSLGARGVDSPLHF. In DNA, the CDR3 is TGTGCCAGCAGCTTAGGGGCGAGGGGCGTTGATTCACCCCTCCACTTT.

The chain recombines TRBV29-1 with TRBJ2-7; TRBD1 matches 9 bases. Germline trimming cut 4 bases from V and 7 bases from J; bases unmatched to any gene: 8. Per germline, CDR1 SQVTM and CDR2 ANQGSEA. The CDR3 spans 13 residues. Here the CDR3 reads CSVGDRDPLEQYF. The CDR3 nucleotides read TGCAGCGTTGGGGACAGGGACCCCCTGGAGCAGTACTTC.

The V gene is TRBV5-1, the J gene TRBJ2-1, with D possibly matching TRBD2 (6 bases). The CDR3 has 15 amino acids. Germline V lookup: CDR1 SGHRS, CDR2 YFSETQ. V dropped 0 bases and J dropped 6 bases, with 13 bases sitting between them. The CDR3 DNA reads TGCGCCAGCAGCTTGGGCGGCGGGGTGCCCAATGAGCAGTTCTTC. Translated, it gives CASSLGGGVPNEQFF.

The V and J genes are TRBV9 and TRBJ2-7, with D possibly matching TRBD2 (5 bases). The CDR3 contains 15 residues. The V gene's germline CDR1 is SGDLS and CDR2 YYNGEE. With 4 bases removed from V and 2 bases from J, the gap between germline ends came to 16 bases. The DNA of the CDR3 is TGTGCCAGCAGCCCGGGGTGGGGAACGACCTACGAGCAGTACTTC. The encoded protein is CASSPGWGTTYEQYF.